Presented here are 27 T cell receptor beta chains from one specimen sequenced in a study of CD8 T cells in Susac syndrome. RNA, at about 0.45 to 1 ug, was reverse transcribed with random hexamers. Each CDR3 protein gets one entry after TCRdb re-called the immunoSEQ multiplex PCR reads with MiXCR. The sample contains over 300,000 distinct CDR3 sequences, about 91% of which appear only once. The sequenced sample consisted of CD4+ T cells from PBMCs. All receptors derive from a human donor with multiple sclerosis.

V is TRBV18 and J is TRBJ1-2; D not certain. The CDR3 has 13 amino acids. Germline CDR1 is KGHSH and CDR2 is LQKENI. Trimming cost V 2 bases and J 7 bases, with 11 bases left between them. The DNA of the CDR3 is TGTGCCAGCTCACCATCCGAGGGATTTGGCTACACCTTC. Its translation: CASSPSEGFGYTF.

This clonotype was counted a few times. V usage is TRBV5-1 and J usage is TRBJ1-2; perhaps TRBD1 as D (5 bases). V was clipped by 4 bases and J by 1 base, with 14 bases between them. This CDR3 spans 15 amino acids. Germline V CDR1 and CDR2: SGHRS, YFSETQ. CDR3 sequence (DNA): TGCGCCAGCAGCCCTGACAGTTTCTTTAACTATGGCTACACCTTC. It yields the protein CASSPDSFFNYGYTF.

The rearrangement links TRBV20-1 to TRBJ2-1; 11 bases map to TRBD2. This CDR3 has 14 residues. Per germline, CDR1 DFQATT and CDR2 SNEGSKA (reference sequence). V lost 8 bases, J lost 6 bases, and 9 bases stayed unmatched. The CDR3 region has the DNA TGCAGTTGGGAACTAGCGGGAGCTCCCAATGAGCAGTTCTTC. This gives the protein CSWELAGAPNEQFF.

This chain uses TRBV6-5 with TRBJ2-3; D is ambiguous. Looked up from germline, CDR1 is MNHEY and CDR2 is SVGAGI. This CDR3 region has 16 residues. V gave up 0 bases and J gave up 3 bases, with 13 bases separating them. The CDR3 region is CASSYSRLGLTDTQYF. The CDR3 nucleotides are TGTGCCAGCAGTTACTCCAGACTGGGCCTAACAGATACGCAGTATTTT.

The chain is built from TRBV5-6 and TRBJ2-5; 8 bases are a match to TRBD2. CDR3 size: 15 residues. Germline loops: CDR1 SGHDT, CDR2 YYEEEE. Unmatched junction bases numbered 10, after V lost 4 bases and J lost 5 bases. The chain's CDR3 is CASSGAGAARETQYF. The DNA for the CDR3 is TGTGCCAGCAGCGGAGCGGGAGCAGCTCGGGAGACCCAGTACTTC.

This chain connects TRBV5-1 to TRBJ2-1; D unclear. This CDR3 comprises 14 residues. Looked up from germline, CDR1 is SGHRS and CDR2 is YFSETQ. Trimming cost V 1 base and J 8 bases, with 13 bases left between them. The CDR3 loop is CASSLSWVSHEQFF. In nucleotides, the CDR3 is TGCGCCAGCAGCTTGAGCTGGGTATCCCATGAGCAGTTCTTC.

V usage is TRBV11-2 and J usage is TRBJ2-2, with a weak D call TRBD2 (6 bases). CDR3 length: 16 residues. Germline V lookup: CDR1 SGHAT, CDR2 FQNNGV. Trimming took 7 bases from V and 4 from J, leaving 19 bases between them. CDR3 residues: CASTLAGGLSTGELFF. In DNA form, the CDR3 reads TGTGCCAGCACCCTAGCTGGGGGGTTAAGCACCGGGGAGCTGTTTTTT. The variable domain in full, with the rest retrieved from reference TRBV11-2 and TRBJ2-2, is EAGVAQSPRYKIIEKRQSVAFWCNPISGHATLYWYQQILGQGPKLLIQFQNNGVVDDSQLPKDRFSAERLKGVDSTLKIQPAKLEDSAVYLCASTLAGGLSTGELFFGEGSRLTVL.

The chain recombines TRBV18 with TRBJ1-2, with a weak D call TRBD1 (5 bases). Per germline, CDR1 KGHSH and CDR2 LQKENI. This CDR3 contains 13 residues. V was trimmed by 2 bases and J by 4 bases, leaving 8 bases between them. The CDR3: CASSPGGGYGYTF. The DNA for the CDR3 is TGTGCCAGCTCACCAGGGGGGGGCTATGGCTACACCTTC.

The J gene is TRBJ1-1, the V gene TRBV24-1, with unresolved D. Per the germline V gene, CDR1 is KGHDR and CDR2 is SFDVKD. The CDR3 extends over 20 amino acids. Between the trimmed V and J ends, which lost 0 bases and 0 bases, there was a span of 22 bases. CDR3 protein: CATSDLLLNPPMGLNTEAFF. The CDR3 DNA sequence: TGTGCCACCAGTGATTTGCTTTTGAATCCCCCTATGGGGTTGAACACTGAAGCTTTCTTT.

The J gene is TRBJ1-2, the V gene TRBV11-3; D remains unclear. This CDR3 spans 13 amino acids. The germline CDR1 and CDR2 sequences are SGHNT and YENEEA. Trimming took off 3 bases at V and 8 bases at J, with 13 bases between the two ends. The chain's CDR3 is CASSFVSGVGYTF. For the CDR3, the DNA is TGTGCCAGCAGCTTCGTATCGGGCGTAGGCTACACCTTC. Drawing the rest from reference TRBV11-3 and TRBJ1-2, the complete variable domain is EAGVVQSPRYKIIEKKQPVAFWCNPISGHNTLYWYLQNLGQGPELLIRYENEEAVDDSQLPKDRFSAERLKGVDSTLKIQPAELGDSAVYLCASSFVSGVGYTFGSGTRLTVV.

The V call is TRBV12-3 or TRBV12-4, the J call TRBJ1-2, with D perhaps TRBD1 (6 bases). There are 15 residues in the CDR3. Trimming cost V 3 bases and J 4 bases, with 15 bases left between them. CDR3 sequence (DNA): TGTGCCAGCAGTTTCATGGGACAACCTTCCTATGGCTACACCTTC. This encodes CASSFMGQPSYGYTF.

CDR3 coding DNA: TGTGCCAGCAGTTACACTAGAGACACCGGGGAGCTGTTTTTT. Its protein is CASSYTRDTGELFF. The chain has TRBV6-6 and TRBJ2-2; TRBD2 is a possible D gene (5 bases). V was pared by 2 bases and J by 3 bases, with 7 bases between. Germline lookup yields CDR1 MNHNY and CDR2 SVGAGI (reference sequence). This CDR3 has 14 residues.

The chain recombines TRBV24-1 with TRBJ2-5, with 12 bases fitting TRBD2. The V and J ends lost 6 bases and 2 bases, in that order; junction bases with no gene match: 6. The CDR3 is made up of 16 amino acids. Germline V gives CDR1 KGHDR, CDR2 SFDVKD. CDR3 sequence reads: CATSTTSGGTQETQYF. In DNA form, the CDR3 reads TGTGCCACCAGTACGACTAGCGGGGGAACACAAGAGACCCAGTACTTC.

CDR3 DNA: TGCGCCAGCAGGAGACAGGGCGGCGCCGAGCAGTACTTC. The encoded protein is CASRRQGGAEQYF. J is TRBJ2-7 and V is TRBV5-1; 7 bases align to TRBD1. From germline, CDR1 is SGHRS and CDR2 YFSETQ. Germline trimming cut 5 bases from V and 6 bases from J; bases unmatched to any gene: 8. The CDR3 is made up of 13 amino acids.

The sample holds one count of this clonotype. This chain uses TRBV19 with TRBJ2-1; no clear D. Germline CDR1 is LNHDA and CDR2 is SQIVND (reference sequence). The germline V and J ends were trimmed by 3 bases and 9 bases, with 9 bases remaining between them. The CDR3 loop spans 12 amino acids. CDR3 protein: CASSILRGEQFF. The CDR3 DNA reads TGTGCCAGTAGTATTCTACGAGGTGAGCAGTTCTTC. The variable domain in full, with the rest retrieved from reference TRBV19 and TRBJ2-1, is DGGITQSPKYLFRKEGQNVTLSCEQNLNHDAMYWYRQDPGQGLRLIYYSQIVNDFQKGDIAEGYSVSREKKESFPLTVTSAQKNPTAFYLCASSILRGEQFFGPGTRLTVL.

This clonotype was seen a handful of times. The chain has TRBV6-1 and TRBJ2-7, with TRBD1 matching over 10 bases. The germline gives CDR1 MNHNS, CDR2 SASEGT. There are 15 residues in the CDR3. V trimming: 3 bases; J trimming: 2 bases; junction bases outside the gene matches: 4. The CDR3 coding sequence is TGTGCCAGCAGTGAGGGGGGGACAGGGGCCTACGAGCAGTACTTC. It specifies CASSEGGTGAYEQYF.

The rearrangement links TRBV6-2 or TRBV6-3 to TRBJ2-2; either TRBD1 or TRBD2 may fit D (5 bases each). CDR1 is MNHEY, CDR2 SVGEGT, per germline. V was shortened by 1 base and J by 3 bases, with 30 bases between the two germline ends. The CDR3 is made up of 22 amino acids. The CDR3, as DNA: TGTGCCAGCAGTTACTTCTGGCCTGACTCCGGGGCTCCAAATAAGGACACCGGGGAGCTGTTTTTT. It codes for CASSYFWPDSGAPNKDTGELFF.

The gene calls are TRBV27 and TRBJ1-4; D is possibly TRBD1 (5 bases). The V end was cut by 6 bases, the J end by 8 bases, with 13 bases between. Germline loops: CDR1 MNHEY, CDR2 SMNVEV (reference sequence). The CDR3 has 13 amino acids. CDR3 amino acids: CASRRGPREKLFF. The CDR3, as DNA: TGTGCCAGCAGGAGGGGACCCCGGGAAAAACTGTTTTTT. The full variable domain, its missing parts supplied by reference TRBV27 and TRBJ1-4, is EAQVTQNPRYLITVTGKKLTVTCSQNMNHEYMSWYRQDPGLGLRQIYYSMNVEVTDKGDVPEGYKVSRKEKRNFPLILESPSPNQTSLYFCASRRGPREKLFFGSGTQLSVL.

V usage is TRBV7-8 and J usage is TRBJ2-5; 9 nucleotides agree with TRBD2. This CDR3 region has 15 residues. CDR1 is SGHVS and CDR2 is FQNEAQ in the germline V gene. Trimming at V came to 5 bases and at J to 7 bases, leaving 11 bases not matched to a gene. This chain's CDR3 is CASSRETSGHRTQYF. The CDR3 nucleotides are TGTGCCAGCAGCAGGGAGACTAGCGGACACAGGACCCAGTACTTC.

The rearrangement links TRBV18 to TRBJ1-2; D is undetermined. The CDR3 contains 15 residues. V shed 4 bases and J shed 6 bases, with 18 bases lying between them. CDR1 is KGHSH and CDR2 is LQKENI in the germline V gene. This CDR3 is CASSRAGEASDGYTF. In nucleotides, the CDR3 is TGTGCCAGCTCACGCGCCGGGGAAGCTTCGGATGGCTACACCTTC.

The CDR3 loop reads CASSLRRGRSNQPQHF. In DNA form, the CDR3 reads TGTGCCAGCAGCTTAAGGAGGGGGCGCAGCAATCAGCCCCAGCATTTT. This chain joins TRBV13 and TRBJ1-5; the match to TRBD1 covers 7 bases. CDR1 and CDR2 (germline): PRHDT, FYEKMQ (reference sequence). This CDR3 has 16 amino acids. V was clipped by 2 bases and J by 1 base; unmatched bases: 5.

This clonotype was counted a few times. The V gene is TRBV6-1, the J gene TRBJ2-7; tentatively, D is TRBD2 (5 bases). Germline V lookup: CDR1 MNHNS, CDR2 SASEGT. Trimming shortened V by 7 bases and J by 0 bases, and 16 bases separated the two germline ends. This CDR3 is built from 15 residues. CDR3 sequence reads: CASNQRVRSSYEQYF. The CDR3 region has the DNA TGTGCCAGCAATCAGAGGGTCCGCAGCTCCTACGAGCAGTACTTC.

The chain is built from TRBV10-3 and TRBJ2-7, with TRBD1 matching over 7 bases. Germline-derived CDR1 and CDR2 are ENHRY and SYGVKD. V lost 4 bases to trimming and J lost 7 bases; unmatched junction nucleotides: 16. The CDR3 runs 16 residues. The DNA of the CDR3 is TGTGCCATCAGTGGTCCCTCCGCGACAGGGCGGGTTGAGCAGTACTTC. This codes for CAISGPSATGRVEQYF.

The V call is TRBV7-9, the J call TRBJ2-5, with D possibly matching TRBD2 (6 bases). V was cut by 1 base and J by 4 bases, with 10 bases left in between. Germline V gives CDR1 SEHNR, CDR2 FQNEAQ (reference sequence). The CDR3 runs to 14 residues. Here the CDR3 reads CASSLERLVETQYF. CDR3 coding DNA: TGTGCCAGCAGCTTAGAACGACTAGTAGAGACCCAGTACTTC.

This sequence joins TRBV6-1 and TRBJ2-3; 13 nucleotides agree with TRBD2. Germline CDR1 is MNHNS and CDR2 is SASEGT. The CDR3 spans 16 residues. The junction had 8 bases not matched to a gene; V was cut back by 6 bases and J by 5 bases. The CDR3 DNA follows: TGTGCCAGCAGCCGACTAGCGGGGGGCGGTGGAGATACGCAGTATTTT. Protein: CASSRLAGGGGDTQYF.

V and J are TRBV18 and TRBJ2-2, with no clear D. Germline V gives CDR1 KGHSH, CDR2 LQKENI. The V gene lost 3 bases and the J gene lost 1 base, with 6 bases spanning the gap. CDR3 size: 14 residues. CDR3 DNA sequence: TGTGCCAGCTCACCGGCAGGGAACACCGGGGAGCTGTTTTTT. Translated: CASSPAGNTGELFF.

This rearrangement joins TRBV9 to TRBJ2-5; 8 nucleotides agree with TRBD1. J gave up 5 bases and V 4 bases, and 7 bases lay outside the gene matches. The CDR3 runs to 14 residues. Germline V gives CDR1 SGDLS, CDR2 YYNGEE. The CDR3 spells CASSKLQGAETQYF. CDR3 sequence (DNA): TGTGCCAGCAGCAAACTCCAGGGGGCCGAGACCCAGTACTTC.